This TCR beta chain appears in the sequencing data of a study of OX40 agonist ivuxolimab in advanced cancers. Whole-study context: Patients received intravenous ivuxolimab every 2 weeks at 0.01 to 10 mg/kg. Every patient in dose escalation had hepatocellular carcinoma, melanoma, renal cell or head and neck cancer.

Regarding this clone: Antigen: not known.

Measured with immunoSEQ multiplex PCR; TCRdb has only the in-frame clones, and not every one. In the table there are roughly 74,000 clones, 80% to 90% of which are singletons. Enrollment shut out patients with autoimmune disease history or systemic immunosuppression. Study findings and constraints: There was clonal expansion of CD4+ and CD8+ blood T cells by week 6 at 0.1 to 3.0 mg/kg.

This CDR3 spans 18 amino acids. Losses at the gene ends were 2 bases for V and 1 base for J; bases not matched to a gene: 11. Germline V lookup: CDR1 MRHNA, CDR2 SNTAGT. The sequence was obtained from an adult with an advanced solid tumor such as melanoma, head and neck, liver or kidney cancer. The chain recombines TRBV6-4 with TRBJ1-2; 9 nucleotides agree with TRBD1. Source: CD4+ or CD8+ T cells sorted from blood, taken in a trial of the OX40 agonist ivuxolimab. The CDR3 sequence: CASSDPGTGYSNNYGYTF. The CDR3 coding sequence is TGTGCCAGCAGTGACCCCGGGACAGGGTACTCAAATAACTATGGCTACACCTTC.